The next 6 T cell receptor beta chains were all read from a single sample in a study of T cells in Graves' hyperthyroidism and ophthalmopathy. Regions amplified from RNA transcripts were the TCR beta CDR3 regions. Initially, a first-round RT-PCR of the TCR CDR3 employed the HTBI primer set. TCRdb reprocessed the multiplex PCR reads with MiXCR, giving one entry per CDR3 protein. The sample lists a few hundred thousand distinct CDR3 sequences, around a sixth seen once, with 7.7% in the top ten. Sequenced sample: blood. Source of these receptors: a woman aged 18-29 years with Graves' hyperthyroidism.

This clonotype was seen ten or more times. The rearrangement joins TRBV7-8 to TRBJ1-5, with a weak D call TRBD1 (6 bases). Germline V gives CDR1 SGHVS, CDR2 FQNEAQ. Trimming took off 6 bases at V and 0 bases at J, with 12 bases between the two ends. CDR3 length equals 15 residues. The CDR3 DNA reads TGTGCCAGCAGTCAAGGACAGATTAGCAATCAGCCCCAGCATTTT. This gives the protein CASSQGQISNQPQHF. Complete variable domain (other parts from reference TRBV7-8 and TRBJ1-5): GAGVSQSPRYKVAKRGQDVALRCDPISGHVSLFWYQQALGQGPEFLTYFQNEAQLDKSGLPSDRFFAERPEGSVSTLKIQRTQQEDSAVYLCASSQGQISNQPQHFGDGTRLSIL.

The sample holds many counts of this clonotype. The V call is TRBV6-1, the J call TRBJ2-2, with no clear D. Trimming cost V 9 bases and J 3 bases, with 8 bases left between them. This CDR3 has 12 amino acids. Germline CDR1 MNHNS, CDR2 SASEGT. The CDR3 bases are TGTGCCAGTAGCTCGGACACCGGGGAGCTGTTTTTT. It is translated as CASSSDTGELFF.

The V gene is TRBV7-9, the J gene TRBJ2-1; 14 nucleotides line up with TRBD2. The CDR3 spans 22 residues. V gave up 6 bases and J gave up 4 bases; unmatched junction bases: 23. Per the germline V gene, CDR1 is SEHNR and CDR2 is FQNEAQ (reference sequence). CDR3 sequence: CASSQPPPGLAGDILNYNEQFF. The CDR3 DNA sequence: TGTGCCAGCAGTCAACCCCCCCCGGGACTAGCGGGGGACATACTGAATTACAATGAGCAGTTCTTC. Full variable domain (outside the CDR3, taken from reference TRBV7-9 and TRBJ2-1): DTGVSQNPRHKITKRGQNVTFRCDPISEHNRLYWYRQTLGQGPEFLTYFQNEAQLEKSRLLSDRFSAERPKGSFSTLEIQRTEQGDSAMYLCASSQPPPGLAGDILNYNEQFFGPGTRLTVL.

The rearrangement uses TRBV30 and TRBJ1-2, with D unclear. Germline V gene data show CDR1 as GTSNPN and CDR2 as SVGIG (reference sequence). V lost 1 base to trimming and J lost 4 bases, with 10 bases between them. This CDR3 spans 13 amino acids. The CDR3 loop reads CAWSGRGPYGYTF. CDR3 coding DNA: TGTGCCTGGAGTGGCAGAGGGCCCTATGGCTACACCTTC.

This sequence joins TRBV12-3 or TRBV12-4 and TRBJ1-2; 7 bases map to TRBD1. The CDR3 is made up of 11 amino acids. J was trimmed by 12 bases and V by 5 bases; bases with no gene match: 6. The CDR3 here is CASSLTGEHTF. The CDR3, as DNA: TGTGCCAGCAGTCTCACAGGGGAGCACACCTTC.

This clonotype was detected ten times or more. The V gene is TRBV4-1, the J gene TRBJ1-1, with 7 bases lining up with TRBD1. Per the germline V gene, CDR1 is MGHRA and CDR2 is YSYEKL. The CDR3 loop spans 18 amino acids. The J segment lost 5 bases and the V segment lost 2 bases, leaving 17 bases of the junction unmatched. CDR3 sequence: CASSQIIGTDPGRTEAFF. In nucleotides, the CDR3 is TGCGCCAGCAGCCAAATTATAGGGACAGACCCGGGAAGGACTGAAGCTTTCTTT.